This note documents a single T cell receptor (beta chain) sequence. The CDR3 is 14 residues long. This specimen belongs to a study of T cell responses to AZD1222 COVID-19 vaccine. Generated by immunoSEQ multiplex PCR, the TCRdb table keeps only in-frame clones and is missing some. This sample has about 66,000 clones; approximately 84% occur once, and the top ten carry around 16%. The sequencing used peripheral blood, collected on day 0 of AZD1222 vaccination. The rearrangement joins TRBV21-1 to TRBJ2-2. TRBV21-1 is a listed pseudogene. The origin of this receptor is an adult in good health. The CDR3 DNA reads TGTGCCATGCTGAGGGGCCCCAACACCGGGGAGCTGTTTTTT. The encoded protein is CAMLRGPNTGELFF.